Each of the 22 T cell receptor beta chains below was sequenced from the same sample in a study of cytomegalovirus exposure and HLA in healthy donors (dated 2017 in TCRdb). Library preparation was by the immunoSEQ multiplex PCR assay. For the multiplex PCR, a mixture combining 60 forward primers for TCR Vbeta segments and 13 reverse primers for TCR Jbeta segments was used. The clones in this table, taken by TCRdb from immuneACCESS, are in-frame only. Not every clone is retained; where verified, under half of the shortfall comes from an unresolved V gene, and the cause of the rest is unknown. This sample is represented by 150,000 to 200,000 clones; over 75% of them were singletons. The ten largest clones add up to 1.3% to 1.5% of the sample. Material for sequencing was PBMCs. These receptors were collected from a woman aged 25 to 45 in good health and CMV-seronegative.

This rearrangement joins TRBV30 to TRBJ1-1; perhaps TRBD1 as D (5 bases). Germline V lookup: CDR1 GTSNPN, CDR2 SVGIG (reference sequence). This CDR3 spans 15 amino acids. The ends were cut back, 0 bases at V and 3 bases at J, with 14 bases in the middle. The CDR3 nucleotides are TGTGCCTGGAGTGTACCTAGAGCCAGGGACACTGAAGCTTTCTTT. It yields the protein CAWSVPRARDTEAFF.

The J gene is TRBJ1-1, the V gene TRBV7-8; tentative D call: TRBD1 (6 bases). The V end was cut by 0 bases, the J end by 10 bases, with 12 bases between. Germline CDR1 and CDR2: SGHVS and FQNEAQ. CDR3 length: 13 residues. The CDR3 here is CASSLAEGGPAFF. In DNA, the CDR3 is TGTGCCAGCAGCTTAGCGGAGGGGGGGCCAGCTTTCTTT.

The CDR3 reads CSVAANRANTEAFF. The CDR3 DNA reads as TGCAGCGTTGCTGCGAACAGGGCAAACACTGAAGCTTTCTTT. This chain joins TRBV29-1 and TRBJ1-1, with D possibly matching TRBD1 (6 bases). With 4 bases removed from V and 2 bases from J, the gap between germline ends came to 14 bases. Germline CDR1 reads SQVTM; CDR2 reads ANQGSEA. The CDR3 totals 14 residues.

The chain joins TRBV18 to TRBJ2-3; D perhaps matches TRBD1 (5 bases). This CDR3 region has 13 residues. V lost 2 bases and J 2 bases, leaving 5 bases between the germline ends. Germline CDR1 KGHSH, CDR2 LQKENI. The DNA of the CDR3 is TGTGCCAGCTCACCAGGGGCCACAGATACGCAGTATTTT. Protein product: CASSPGATDTQYF.

This clone was observed a single time. V gene TRBV4-1 combines with J gene TRBJ2-5, with 10 bases fitting TRBD1. The CDR3 totals 16 residues. Germline V gene lookup returns CDR1 MGHRA and CDR2 YSYEKL. V shed 4 bases, J shed 4 bases, and the junction held 9 bases outside the gene matches. The chain's CDR3 is CASSRQGGQGSETQYF. CDR3 DNA: TGCGCCAGCAGCCGCCAGGGGGGACAGGGGTCAGAGACCCAGTACTTC.

The chain recombines TRBV6-1 with TRBJ2-3, with no clear D. The germline CDR1 and CDR2 sequences are MNHNS and SASEGT. This CDR3 region has 11 residues. V gave up 6 bases and J gave up 7 bases, with 8 bases separating them. CDR3 amino acids: CASRFENTQYF. Written as DNA, the CDR3 is TGTGCCAGCAGATTTGAGAATACGCAGTATTTT.

The V gene is TRBV30, the J gene TRBJ2-7; TRBD1 might be the D (5 bases). V gave up 4 bases and J gave up 7 bases, with 20 bases separating them. This CDR3 contains 14 residues. The V gene's germline CDR1 is GTSNPN and CDR2 SVGIG (reference sequence). Here the CDR3 DNA reads TGTGCCTGGACCCTCGGTGGGGCGATGGGGGAGCAGTACTTC. This encodes CAWTLGGAMGEQYF.

The chain carries TRBV7-8 and TRBJ2-1; TRBD2 agrees at 12 bases. The CDR3 contains 15 residues. V shed 2 bases, J shed 12 bases, and the junction held 8 bases outside the gene matches. Germline V CDR1 and CDR2: SGHVS, FQNEAQ. CDR3 DNA sequence: TGTGCCAGCAGCTTAACGACTAGCGGGGGACCGCGGCAGTTCTTC. Translating it yields CASSLTTSGGPRQFF.

The rearrangement links TRBV29-1 to TRBJ2-5; the match to TRBD2 covers 7 bases. The germline gives CDR1 SQVTM, CDR2 ANQGSEA. The V gene end was trimmed by 7 bases and the J gene end by 4 bases; junction bases not matched to a gene: 9. The CDR3 sequence is 13 residues long. In DNA, the CDR3 is TGCAGCGGGGGACTACGCCAGTCAGAGACCCAGTACTTC. Protein product: CSGGLRQSETQYF.

CDR3 in DNA: TGCGCCAGCAGCTCGACAGATACGCAGTATTTT. Amino acid sequence: CASSSTDTQYF. The chain joins TRBV5-1 to TRBJ2-3; no clear D. Germline loops: CDR1 SGHRS, CDR2 YFSETQ. The CDR3 spans 11 residues. V was cut by 3 bases and J by 3 bases, with 2 bases left in between.

The chain has TRBV7-6 and TRBJ2-7; D may be TRBD2 (5 bases). The CDR3 consists of 14 residues. Germline CDR1 and CDR2: SGHVS and FNYEAQ. Trimming shortened V by 1 base and J by 2 bases, and 9 bases separated the two germline ends. The CDR3 bases are TGTGCCAGCAGCTTAGGGACTGGGACCTACGAGCAGTACTTC. Its protein product is CASSLGTGTYEQYF.

This chain connects TRBV5-4 to TRBJ2-3; a possible D gene is TRBD2 (7 bases). The V gene lost 4 bases and the J gene lost 5 bases, with 20 bases spanning the gap. The CDR3 runs to 16 residues. CDR1 SGHNT and CDR2 YYREEE come from the germline V gene (reference sequence). The CDR3 region is CASSLGGGQMIDTQYF. Here the CDR3 DNA reads TGTGCCAGCAGCCTAGGGGGGGGGCAAATGATAGATACGCAGTATTTT.

This chain connects TRBV5-1 to TRBJ2-7; 10 nucleotides match TRBD2. The CDR3 contains 14 residues. Trimming removed 4 bases from V and 6 bases from J; junction bases left unmatched: 7. Germline values: CDR1 SGHRS, CDR2 YFSETQ. CDR3: CASSLAPSGGEQYF. The CDR3 coding sequence is TGCGCCAGCAGCCTAGCCCCTAGCGGGGGCGAGCAGTACTTC.

This sequence joins TRBV29-1 and TRBJ2-4; maybe TRBD2 (5 bases). The CDR3 sequence is 14 residues long. Trimming pared 3 bases from V and 0 bases from J, leaving 9 bases between. Germline assignment: CDR1 SQVTM and CDR2 ANQGSEA. The CDR3 region has the DNA TGCAGCGTTGACACCGGGGAAGCCAAAAACATTCAGTACTTC. The encoded protein is CSVDTGEAKNIQYF.

This chain joins TRBV30 and TRBJ2-2; 8 bases are shared with TRBD1. Germline CDR1 is GTSNPN and CDR2 is SVGIG (reference sequence). The V segment lost 2 bases and the J segment 6 bases; nucleotides outside the gene matches: 2. The CDR3 has 13 residues. Written as DNA, the CDR3 is TGTGCCTGGAGTCCGACAGGGGCCGGGGAGCTGTTTTTT. It encodes CAWSPTGAGELFF.

The gene calls are TRBV5-1 and TRBJ1-4; 7 bases align to TRBD1. Looked up from germline, CDR1 is SGHRS and CDR2 is YFSETQ. After removal of 0 bases from V and 4 bases from J, the junction contained 9 bases not matched to a gene. There are 17 residues in the CDR3. The CDR3 DNA follows: TGCGCCAGCAGCTTGGCCACAGGGGCTACGAGTAATGAAAAACTGTTTTTT. The encoded protein is CASSLATGATSNEKLFF.

The chain uses TRBV27 and TRBJ1-1; TRBD1 agrees at 7 bases. Germline V CDR1 and CDR2: MNHEY, SMNVEV (reference sequence). This CDR3 region has 13 residues. J gave up 7 bases and V 6 bases, and 8 bases lay outside the gene matches. The CDR3 bases are TGTGCCAGCAGACCGGGACAGCGCTATGAAGCTTTCTTT. Translating gives CASRPGQRYEAFF.

V is TRBV5-4 and J is TRBJ2-7; possible D gene TRBD1, 6 bases. This CDR3 has 13 amino acids. The V and J ends lost 4 bases and 2 bases respectively, with 10 bases between them. Germline V gene lookup returns CDR1 SGHNT and CDR2 YYREEE (reference sequence). In nucleotides, the CDR3 is TGTGCCAGCAGCACCGGACAGACCTACGAGCAGTACTTC. The encoded protein is CASSTGQTYEQYF.

In DNA, the CDR3 is TGCGCCAGCAGCTCCACGACGGGTATGAACACTGAAGCTTTCTTT. Amino acid sequence: CASSSTTGMNTEAFF. The gene calls are TRBV5-1 and TRBJ1-1; D gene uncertain. V dropped 3 bases and J dropped 0 bases, with 12 bases sitting between them. Germline V gives CDR1 SGHRS, CDR2 YFSETQ. The CDR3 contains 15 residues.

The rearrangement joins TRBV15 to TRBJ1-2, with D perhaps TRBD1 (6 bases). Trimming pared 0 bases from V and 4 bases from J, leaving 12 bases between. CDR1 is LNHNV and CDR2 is YYDKDF in the germline V gene (reference sequence). The CDR3 runs to 15 residues. The CDR3 bases are TGTGCCACCAGCAGAGATCGGGACACCCTCTATGGCTACACCTTC. This gives the protein CATSRDRDTLYGYTF.

The chain carries TRBV27 and TRBJ2-7; 7 positions match TRBD1. CDR3 size: 14 residues. Trimming at V came to 5 bases and at J to 0 bases, leaving 4 bases not matched to a gene. Germline CDR1 reads MNHEY; CDR2 reads SMNVEV (reference sequence). The DNA of the CDR3 is TGTGCCAGCAGTCTACAGGGGACCTCCTACGAGCAGTACTTC. Protein sequence: CASSLQGTSYEQYF.

This chain uses TRBV14 with TRBJ2-5, with D possibly TRBD1 on 6 matching bases. Germline assignment: CDR1 SGHDN and CDR2 FVKESK. V was clipped by 8 bases and J by 5 bases, with 15 bases between them. The CDR3 contains 13 residues. The chain's CDR3 is CASSRTDMETQYF. CDR3 bases: TGTGCCAGCTCTCGGACAGACATGGAGACCCAGTACTTC.